The sequence of this T cell receptor (beta chain) was determined in a study of CD8+CD57+ T cells in acquired aplastic anemia. Study-level information: CD4+ and CD8+ cells, once sorted, gave DNA averaging roughly 3 ug.

The CDR3 covers 14 residues. V shed 10 bases, J shed 0 bases, and the junction held 4 bases outside the gene matches. CDR1 ENHRY and CDR2 SYGVKD come from the germline V gene. Genomic DNA constituted the template upon which TCR beta VDJ and CDR3 profiling was performed. TCRdb re-analysed the reads in MiXCR, keeping a single row per CDR3 protein. The data hold around 140,000 distinct CDR3 sequences, with around two fifths observed a single time. This clonotype was recorded many times. This TCR derives from a human donor in good health, serving as a control. Sequenced material: sorted CD4+, CD8+, or CD8+CD57+ T cells (not recorded which) from PBMCs. The chain has TRBV10-3 and TRBJ2-3; 10 bases align to TRBD2. CDR3 region: CATRTSGSTDTQYF. As DNA, the CDR3 is TGTGCCACCCGGACTAGCGGTAGCACAGATACGCAGTATTTT.